This T cell receptor beta chain was identified in a study of blood T cell repertoires in COVID-19. Study-wide context: T cells, B-cell-depleted T cells, or PBMCs provided the cDNA or gDNA that served as material.

The CDR3 has 16 amino acids. With 4 bases clipped from V and 1 base from J, the junction kept 7 bases outside the gene matches. Germline assignment: CDR1 SGHDT and CDR2 YYEEEE. Original processing notes: Estimated nucleated cell counts came from reference gene primer amplification. Assay: immunoSEQ multiplex PCR; the TCRdb copy retains only in-frame clones and omits some. V, J and clone size derive from that table, while D and trimming were established from the DNA sequence. The sample has about 210,000 clones; 80% to 90% are singletons. The chain is built from TRBV5-6 and TRBJ1-3; 8 bases match TRBD1. The sequence was collected from a woman aged 40-49 years with active or convalescent COVID-19. Sequencing was performed on peripheral blood. The DNA of the CDR3 is TGTGCCAGCAGCCCTACAGGGGGTAAATCTGGAAACACCATATATTTT. Amino acids: CASSPTGGKSGNTIYF.